This TCR beta chain came from a study of blood T cell repertoires in COVID-19. Germline V CDR1 and CDR2: SEHNR, FQNEAQ (reference sequence). The CDR3 contains 17 residues. V dropped 6 bases and J dropped 1 base, with 21 bases sitting between them. The study drew participants aged roughly 18 to 89 years from roughly 25 US areas. Symptom resolution, clearance, or two negative PCRs marked the recovered donors of Cohort 3. Original data processing: Estimation of nucleated cell counts was performed using reference gene primer amplification. Repertoires were generated with immunoSEQ multiplex PCR, while TCRdb's copy carries only in-frame clones and drops some. Clone size and the V and J calls come from that table; the DNA yielded D and trimming. The table records 220,000 or so clones, 82% of them present only once.

The sample was PBMCs or T cells enriched from blood (not recorded which). The chain recombines TRBV7-9 with TRBJ1-1; possible D gene TRBD1, 5 bases. The source of this sequence is a woman aged 55-75 years who had recovered from COVID-19. The CDR3: CASRHRSGSHKNTEAFF. The CDR3 DNA follows: TGTGCCAGCAGGCACCGGTCAGGGTCACACAAGAACACTGAAGCTTTCTTT.